This TCR beta chain was profiled in a study of shared clonotypes between healthy human individuals (TCRdb year 2020). Concerning the study at large: The cohort included three men and a couple of women between 18 and 49 years of age. Blood TCR repertoires of five healthy adults were deeply sequenced to estimate repertoire size and the extent of clonotype sharing between individuals. To increase sequencing depth and limit assay-specific biases, different laboratories used diverse techniques to prepare libraries and sequence TCR repertoires. For each donor, three plates each were used for CD4 naive and CD4 memory, two plates were used for CD8 naive, and one plate was used for CD8 memory. Per donor, leukapheresis produced somewhere between about 0.9 and 9 billion PBMCs. Summary of the overall study and its limitations: Compared with non-shared clonotypes, clonotypes shared by all four sorted-subset donors had higher generation probabilities. Estimated clonotype richness was generally larger for naive than for memory subsets. Only blood was sampled, and tissue TCR repertoires likely differ from those in blood. Incomplete sequencing was indicated by rarefaction of sorted-subset datasets, despite the large sequencing depth. Based on pairwise subsampling, the degree of clonotype sharing among donors was expected to be affected by sequencing depth. Sharing across a few donors was observed for around 5% of naive CD4, under 4% of naive CD8, 2.3% of memory CD4, and about 0.38% of memory CD8 clonotypes. Because the study included only a small number of donors, the genetic and exposure-history diversity represented was limited.

Healthy HIV-negative adults with no recently reported acute infections or vaccinations were included as donors. Only Caucasian adults living in Nashville, Tennessee, USA were represented among the donors. CD4+ T cells were enriched by magnetic negative selection, after which naive cells were positively selected on CD45RA and the negative fraction was taken as the memory subset. After blood collection by leukapheresis, PBMCs were isolated using Ficoll-Histopaque density gradient centrifugation and then cryopreserved in the vapor phase of liquid nitrogen. Purity and quantity of every magnetically sorted T cell population were checked by analytical flow cytometry. From each sorted fraction, genomic DNA was isolated and quantified by UV absorbance on a Nanodrop 2000c. Spanning cysteine to phenylalanine, the CDR3 consists of 12 amino acids. The sequence is cut down to CDR3 DNA, 36 bases in frame from base 1. The germline V gene yields SQVTM for CDR1 and ANQGSEA for CDR2. Compared with germline, V lacks 7 bases and J lacks 8 bases; bases without a gene match: 2.

Using the deep immunoSEQ assay, TCR CDR3 regions were amplified from genomic DNA by multiplex PCR. For each cell subset, the extracted genomic DNA was distributed evenly across all wells of several immunoSEQ 96-well plates, and each plate served as one replicate. For sorted subsets, approximately 210 ng of genomic DNA, equivalent to 25,000 to 35,000 T cell genomes, went into each replicate PCR. Purified libraries were measured with a Qubit 3.0 fluorometer, size-checked on a Bioanalyzer 2100, and measured again with the KAPA Library Quantification kit. Every immunoSEQ 96-well plate was sequenced on a separate single-read 150-cycle Illumina NextSeq 550 flow cell. Per the original workflow: Because the immunoSEQ output included only junctional sequences and no quality scores, the filtering could not be the same as the filtering used for full-length reads. To assign V/J genes and CDR3, sequences were annotated against IMGT germline references using PyIR, a Python wrapper for IgBLAST v1.9. Reads were filtered out if the reads had weak V/J assignments (E-value above 1e-6), no CDR3, stop codons, out-of-frame junctions, or ambiguous translated residues. A V3J clonotype was defined by an identical inferred V gene, J gene, and CDR3 amino acid sequence. The percentage overlap between two repertoires was calculated by dividing the number of shared unique clonotypes by the size of the smaller repertoire. RTK rarefaction, the Chao1 estimator, and Recon v2.1 estimates of unobserved clonotypes were used to assess repertoire richness. Generation probabilities were computed with OLGA for all TCRbeta clonotypes obtained by the gDNA method from a handful of donors. The table was pulled from immuneACCESS by TCRdb, which kept in-frame rearrangements only. Such tables lose some clones; where checked, under half of the loss comes from unresolved V genes, and the rest has no known cause. V and J calls and clone size follow that table, whereas D and trimming were derived from the DNA. This sample gives approximately 2.1 million clones in total; 93% of them show up just once. The ten largest clones capture roughly 0.36% of the sample.

To note about this clone: Its target antigen remains unknown. Base qualities are missing; no much larger clone stands one base away.

The rearranged segments are TRBV29-1 and TRBJ2-1; 13 central nucleotides agree with TRBD2. The TCR was taken from a man aged 18 to 30 in good health. Some clones in this sample may be carry-over from other donors' samples. Specimen: naive CD4+ T cells from PBMCs. The cell subset or site label on this specimen signifies: CD45RA+ positively selected. The sequence in DNA is TGCAGCGCACTAGCGGGAGGGGATGAGCAGTTCTTC. This codes for CSALAGGDEQFF.